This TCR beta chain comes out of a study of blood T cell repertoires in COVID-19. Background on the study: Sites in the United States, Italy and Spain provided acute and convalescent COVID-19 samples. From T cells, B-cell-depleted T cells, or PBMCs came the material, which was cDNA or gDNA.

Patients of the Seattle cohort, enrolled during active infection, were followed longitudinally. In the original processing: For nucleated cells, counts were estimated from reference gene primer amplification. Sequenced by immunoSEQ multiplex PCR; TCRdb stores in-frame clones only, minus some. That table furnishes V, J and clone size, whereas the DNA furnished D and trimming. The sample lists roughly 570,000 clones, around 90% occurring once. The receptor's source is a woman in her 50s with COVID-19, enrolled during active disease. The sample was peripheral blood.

The CDR3 region is CASSRTGDQPQHF. As DNA, the CDR3 is TGTGCCAGCAGCCGGACAGGGGATCAGCCCCAGCATTTT. The chain combines TRBV12-3 or TRBV12-4 with TRBJ1-5, with 9 bases aligning to TRBD1. Trimming cost V 6 bases and J 5 bases; bases outside gene matches: 2. The CDR3 extends over 13 amino acids.